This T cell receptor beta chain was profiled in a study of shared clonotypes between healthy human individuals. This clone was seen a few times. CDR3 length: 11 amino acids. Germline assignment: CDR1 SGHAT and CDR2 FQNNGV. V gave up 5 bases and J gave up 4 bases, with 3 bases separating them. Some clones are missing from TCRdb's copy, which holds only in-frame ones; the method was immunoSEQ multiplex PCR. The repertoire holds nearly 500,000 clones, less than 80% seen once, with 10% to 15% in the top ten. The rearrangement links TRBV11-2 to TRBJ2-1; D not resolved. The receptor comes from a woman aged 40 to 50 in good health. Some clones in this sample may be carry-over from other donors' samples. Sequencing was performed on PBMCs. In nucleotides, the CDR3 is TGTGCCAGCAGCCCGTACAATGAGCAGTTCTTC. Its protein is CASSPYNEQFF.